This TCR beta chain was captured by sequencing in a study of blood T cell repertoires in COVID-19. As for the study in general: Material from acute and convalescent COVID-19 was sourced from the United States, Italy and Spain. The analysed material was cDNA or gDNA that came from T cells, B-cell-depleted T cells, or PBMCs.

Those enrolled in Seattle joined during active infection and were followed longitudinally afterward. The V and J ends lost 3 bases and 7 bases respectively, with 12 bases between them. The germline V gene has CDR1 SGHTA and CDR2 FQGTGA. This CDR3 is 14 amino acids long. This clone has more than one count but fewer than ten. The authors' processing: Amplification of reference gene primers provided the estimated nucleated cell counts. Clones were read by immunoSEQ multiplex PCR, and TCRdb kept only the in-frame ones, dropping some. V and J calls and clone size come straight from that table; D and trimming were deduced from the DNA. The table lists 450,000 or so clones, 85% to 90% of them singletons, with about 0.91% in the top ten.

V usage is TRBV7-3 and J usage is TRBJ2-2; D is possibly TRBD2 (6 bases). The sequence came from a man between 18 and 29 years old with COVID-19, enrolled during active disease. Sequenced sample: peripheral blood. CDR3 in amino acids: CASSFGSGGGELFF. The CDR3 DNA follows: TGTGCCAGCAGCTTCGGGAGCGGTGGCGGGGAGCTGTTTTTT.